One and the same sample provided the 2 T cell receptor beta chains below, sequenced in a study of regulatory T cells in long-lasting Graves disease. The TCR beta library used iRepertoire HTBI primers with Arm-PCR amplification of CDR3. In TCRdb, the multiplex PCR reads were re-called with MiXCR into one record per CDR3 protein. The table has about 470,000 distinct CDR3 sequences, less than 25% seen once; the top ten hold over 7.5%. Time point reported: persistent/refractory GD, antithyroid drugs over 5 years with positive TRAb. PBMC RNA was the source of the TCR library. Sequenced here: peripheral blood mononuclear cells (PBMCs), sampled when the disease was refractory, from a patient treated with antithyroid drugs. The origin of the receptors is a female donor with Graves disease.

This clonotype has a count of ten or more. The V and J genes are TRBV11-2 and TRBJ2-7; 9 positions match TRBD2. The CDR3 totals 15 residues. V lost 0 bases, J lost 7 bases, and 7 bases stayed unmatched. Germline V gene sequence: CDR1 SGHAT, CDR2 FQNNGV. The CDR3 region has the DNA TGTGCCAGCAGCTTAGATTGGGAGCTAGCGGGAGAGCAGTACTTC. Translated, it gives CASSLDWELAGEQYF.

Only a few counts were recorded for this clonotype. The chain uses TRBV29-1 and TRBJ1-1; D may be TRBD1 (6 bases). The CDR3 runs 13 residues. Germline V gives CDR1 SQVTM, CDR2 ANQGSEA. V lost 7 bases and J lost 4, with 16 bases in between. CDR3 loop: CSAFWTAGTEAFF. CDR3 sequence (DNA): TGCAGCGCCTTTTGGACAGCAGGCACTGAAGCTTTCTTT. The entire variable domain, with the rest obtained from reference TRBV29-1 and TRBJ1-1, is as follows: SAVISQKPSRDICQRGTSLTIQCQVDSQVTMMFWYRQQPGQSLTLIATANQGSEATYESGFVIDKFPISRPNLTFSTLTVSNMSPEDSSIYLCSAFWTAGTEAFFGQGTRLTVV.